A selection of T cell receptor beta chains follows, all from one sample in a study of shared clonotypes between healthy human individuals. Profiled with immunoSEQ multiplex PCR; TCRdb holds only in-frame clones, not every one. The top ten clones hold about 1.5% of a sample with about 2,100,000 clones, roughly 91% of them seen once. Sequenced: naive CD8+ T cells from PBMCs. The source of these receptors is a man aged 18-30 years in good health. Some clones in this sample may be carry-over from other donors' samples. Each CDR3 is given with its conserved first and last residue. Each record gives: V gene, clone size, D gene, J gene, CDR3 DNA, CDR3 protein. A D gene is named only where the DNA matches it firmly. Only part of the rows carry a size: once, few, many, or a class if the clone is expanded.

>TRBV27|-|TRBD1|TRBJ2-3
TGTGCCAGCAGATACAGGGGAGGCACAGATACGCAGTATTTT
CASRYRGGTDTQYF
>TRBV28|-|TRBD1|TRBJ2-2
TGTGCCAGCAGTCCCACAGGGGGCAAAAACACCGGGGAGCTGTTTTTT
CASSPTGGKNTGELFF
>TRBV9|-|-|TRBJ2-2
TGTGCCAGCAGCCCCCCCAGTGAGGAGCTGTTTTTT
CASSPPSEELFF
>TRBV28|-|TRBD2|TRBJ2-7
TGTGCCAGCAGCCAAGGACTAGCGGGAGGGTATATCTACGAGCAGTACTTC
CASSQGLAGGYIYEQYF
>TRBV29-1|-|-|TRBJ2-1
TGCAGCCTACGGACGGGCTCGGGCAATGAGCAGTTCTTC
CSLRTGSGNEQFF
>TRBV7-9|-|-|TRBJ1-4
TGTGCCAGCAGCTTAACCCCGGAGGAAAAACTGTTTTTT
CASSLTPEEKLFF
>TRBV7-2|-|-|TRBJ2-7
TGTGCCAGCAGCTTTGGTTTGGGGGCCTACGAGCAGTACTTC
CASSFGLGAYEQYF
>TRBV14|-|-|TRBJ2-7
TGTGCCAGCAGCCAAGCAGGGAGCTGGAACGAGCAGTACTTC
CASSQAGSWNEQYF
>TRBV7-9|-|TRBD2|TRBJ2-1
TGTGCCAGCAGCTTACCCACTAGCGGGAGGGGAACCCTGGGGAATGAGCAGTTCTTC
CASSLPTSGRGTLGNEQFF
>TRBV27|-|-|TRBJ2-1
TGTGCCAGCAGTCTGAGCGCCCTACCCCCGGCAAATGAGCAGTTCTTC
CASSLSALPPANEQFF
>TRBV28|once|TRBD1|TRBJ1-1
TGTGCCAGCAGTTTTATAGGGGGACAGGGAGATTTGGGAACTTTCTTT
CASSFIGGQGDLGTFF
>TRBV5-6|-|-|TRBJ2-5
TGTGCCAGCAGCCCAAGGGGCGAGACCCAGTACTTC
CASSPRGETQYF
>TRBV5-1|-|-|TRBJ1-4
TGCGCCAGCAGCTTGGATCCGGGAATGAATGAAAAACTGTTTTTT
CASSLDPGMNEKLFF
>TRBV27|-|-|TRBJ2-7
TGTGCCAGCAGTTTATCGTCAGGGGAGGCCTACGAGCAGTACTTC
CASSLSSGEAYEQYF
>TRBV25-1|-|-|TRBJ1-3
TGTGCCAGCAGTACCCAATCGGTAACCGGAAACACCATATATTTT
CASSTQSVTGNTIYF
>TRBV6-5|-|TRBD2|TRBJ2-7
TGTGCCAGCAGTCTACGACTAGCGGGAGCCTACGAGCAGTACTTC
CASSLRLAGAYEQYF
>TRBV28|-|TRBD1|TRBJ2-3
TGTGCCAGCAGTCCCGGACAGGGCCCCACAGATACGCAGTATTTT
CASSPGQGPTDTQYF
>TRBV6-1|-|TRBD1|TRBJ2-7
TGTGCCAGCAGCCAGACAGGGAACTCCTACGAGCAGTACTTC
CASSQTGNSYEQYF
>TRBV27|once|TRBD2|TRBJ2-1
TGTGCCAGCAGTCCGGGACTAGCGTACAATGAGCAGTTCTTC
CASSPGLAYNEQFF
>TRBV30|-|TRBD2|TRBJ2-1
TGTGCCTGGAGTGTACAGGGACTAGCGGGAGATTTCGTGAATGAGCAGTTCTTC
CAWSVQGLAGDFVNEQFF